This TCR beta chain was recovered during a study of blood T cell repertoires in COVID-19. On the study more broadly: Specimens from acute and convalescent COVID-19 originated in the United States, Italy and Spain.

Original processing notes: Reference gene primer amplification in the assay estimated nucleated cell counts. Only in-frame clones appear in the TCRdb table, and some are missing; sequencing was by immunoSEQ multiplex PCR. V and J calls and clone size are given by that table; D and trimming were obtained from the DNA. The data show 110,000 or so clones, with over 60% seen just once and roughly 7.9% held by the top ten. Germline CDR1 is SGHTS and CDR2 is YDEGEE. The J segment lost 3 bases and the V segment lost 2 bases, leaving 4 bases of the junction unmatched. This CDR3 has 15 residues. The chain combines TRBV5-8 with TRBJ2-3; 9 bases map to TRBD2. The specimen was peripheral blood. This sequence originates from a human donor in a cohort sampled during active COVID-19. The CDR3 DNA follows: TGTGCCAGCAGCTTCCCGGGACTAGCAACAGATACGCAGTATTTT. Its protein product is CASSFPGLATDTQYF.